This T cell receptor beta chain comes out of a study of blood T cell repertoires in COVID-19. Study information: Both acute and convalescent COVID-19 samples were obtained from the United States, Italy and Spain. T cells, B-cell-depleted T cells, or PBMCs provided the cDNA or gDNA that served as material.

Original processing methods: Estimation of nucleated cell counts relied on the amplification of reference gene primers. Sequenced by immunoSEQ multiplex PCR; TCRdb stores in-frame clones only, minus some. V and J calls and clone size are copied from that table; D and trimming were computed from the DNA. Of 250,000 to 300,000 clones listed, roughly 83% were seen once; the top ten hold 3.5% to 5.5%. V trimming: 3 bases; J trimming: 8 bases; junction bases outside the gene matches: 2. Germline loops: CDR1 MNHNS, CDR2 SASEGT. This CDR3 has 13 residues. This clonotype was sampled from a man aged 60-69 years who had recovered from COVID-19. Sequencing input: peripheral blood. This chain links TRBV6-1 with TRBJ2-1; 9 nucleotides match TRBD1. This chain's CDR3 is CASSDWTGDEQFF. The DNA for the CDR3 is TGTGCCAGCAGTGATTGGACAGGGGATGAGCAGTTCTTC.